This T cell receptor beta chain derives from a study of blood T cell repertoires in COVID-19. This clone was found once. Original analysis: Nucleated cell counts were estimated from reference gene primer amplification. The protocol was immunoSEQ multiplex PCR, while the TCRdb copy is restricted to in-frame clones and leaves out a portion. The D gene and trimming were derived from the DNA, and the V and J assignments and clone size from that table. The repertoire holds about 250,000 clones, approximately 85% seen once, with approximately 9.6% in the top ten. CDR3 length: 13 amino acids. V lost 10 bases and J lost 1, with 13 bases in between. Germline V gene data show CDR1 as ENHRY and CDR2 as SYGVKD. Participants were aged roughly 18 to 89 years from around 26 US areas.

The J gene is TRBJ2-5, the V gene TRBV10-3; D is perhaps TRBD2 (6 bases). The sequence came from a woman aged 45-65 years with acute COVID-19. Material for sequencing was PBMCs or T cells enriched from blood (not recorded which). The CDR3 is CATRGEVQETQYF. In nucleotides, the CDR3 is TGTGCCACCCGCGGGGAGGTCCAAGAGACCCAGTACTTC.